Sequencing of this T cell receptor (beta chain) was carried out in a study of OX40 agonist ivuxolimab in advanced cancers. The overall study: At 0.01 to 10 mg/kg, ivuxolimab was administered intravenously to patients every 2 weeks. A diagnosis of hepatocellular carcinoma, melanoma, renal cell or head and neck cancer was present in dose-escalation patients. The study's findings and limits: Antigen specificity remained undetermined for the expanded peripheral T cells.

Autoimmune disease history or systemic immunosuppression was exclusionary. In regard to this clone: The antigen is unknown.

Clones were sequenced by immunoSEQ multiplex PCR, and TCRdb holds only the in-frame ones, with some missing. The sample records around 49,000 clones, around 84% being singletons. Sample: CD4+ or CD8+ T cells sorted from blood, taken in a trial of the OX40 agonist ivuxolimab. The source is an adult with an advanced solid tumor such as melanoma, head and neck, liver or kidney cancer.

CDR3 nucleotide sequence: TGTGCCAGCAGTTTTGGGGGTTCGACCTATGGCTACACCTTC. Translation gives CASSFGGSTYGYTF. This rearrangement joins TRBV27 to TRBJ1-2; possibly TRBD1 for D (5 bases). The CDR3 runs to 14 residues. Trimming stripped 3 bases from V and 4 bases from J, with 12 bases between. CDR1 is MNHEY and CDR2 is SMNVEV in the germline V gene (reference sequence).